This T cell receptor (beta chain) emerged from a study of T cells in Graves' hyperthyroidism and ophthalmopathy. This clonotype was counted ten times or more. Amplification targeted TCR beta CDR3 regions from RNA transcripts. RT-PCR in the first round (using the HTBI primer set) targeted the TCR CDR3. TCRdb fed the multiplex PCR reads into MiXCR, producing one record per CDR3 protein. The table has about 640,000 distinct CDR3 sequences, about 14% seen once; the top ten hold around 13%. Germline V gene lookup returns CDR1 SGHVS and CDR2 FQNEAQ. The CDR3 covers 15 residues. Deletions cut 1 base from V and 0 bases from J, with 7 bases between.

Sequences were obtained from blood. The chain employs TRBV7-8 and TRBJ2-4; D gene unclear. This receptor was identified in a woman between 45 and 60 years old with Graves' ophthalmopathy. The DNA for the CDR3 is TGTGCCAGCAGCTTAGGACGGCTAGCCAAAAACATTCAGTACTTC. Translated: CASSLGRLAKNIQYF.